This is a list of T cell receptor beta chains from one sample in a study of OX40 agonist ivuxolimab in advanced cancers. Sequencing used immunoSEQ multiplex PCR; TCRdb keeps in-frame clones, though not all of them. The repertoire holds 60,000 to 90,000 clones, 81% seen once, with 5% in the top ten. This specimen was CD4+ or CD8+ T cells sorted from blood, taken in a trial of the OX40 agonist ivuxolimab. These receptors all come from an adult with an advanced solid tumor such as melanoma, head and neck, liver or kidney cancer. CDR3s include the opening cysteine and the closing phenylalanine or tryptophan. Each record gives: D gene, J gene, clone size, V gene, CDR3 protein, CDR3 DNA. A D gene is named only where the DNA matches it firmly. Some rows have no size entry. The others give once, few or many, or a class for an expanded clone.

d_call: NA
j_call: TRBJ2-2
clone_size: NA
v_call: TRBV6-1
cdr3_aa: CASSGRNPATGELFF
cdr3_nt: TGTGCCAGCAGCGGACGAAACCCGGCCACCGGGGAGCTGTTTTTT

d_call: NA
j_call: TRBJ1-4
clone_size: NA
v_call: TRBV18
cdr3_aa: CASSLKSGADGSSEKLFF
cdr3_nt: TGTGCCAGCTCTCTAAAGTCAGGGGCGGATGGTTCTAGTGAAAAACTGTTTTTT

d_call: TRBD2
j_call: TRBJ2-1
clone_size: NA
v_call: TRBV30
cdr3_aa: CAWRLAGHNEQFF
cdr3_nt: TGTGCCTGGAGACTAGCGGGGCACAATGAGCAGTTCTTC

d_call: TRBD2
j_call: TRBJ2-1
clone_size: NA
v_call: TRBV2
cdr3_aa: CASRDLKAGALEEQFF
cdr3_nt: TGTGCCAGCAGGGACTTGAAAGCGGGGGCCTTAGAAGAGCAGTTCTTC

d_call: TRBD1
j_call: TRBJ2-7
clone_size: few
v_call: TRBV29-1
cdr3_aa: CSAGTGFYEQYF
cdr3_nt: TGCAGCGCCGGGACAGGCTTCTACGAGCAGTACTTC

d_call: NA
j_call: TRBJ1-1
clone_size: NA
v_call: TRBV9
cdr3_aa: CASSVVERNTEAFF
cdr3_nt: TGTGCCAGCAGCGTAGTGGAGAGGAACACTGAAGCTTTCTTT

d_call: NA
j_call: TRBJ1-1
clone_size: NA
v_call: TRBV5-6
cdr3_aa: CASSLVPNTEAFF
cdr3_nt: TGTGCCAGCAGCTTGGTACCGAACACTGAAGCTTTCTTT

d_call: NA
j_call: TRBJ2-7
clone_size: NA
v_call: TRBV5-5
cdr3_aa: CASSVPPQLYPAEQYF
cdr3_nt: TGTGCCAGCAGCGTCCCCCCCCAACTCTACCCTGCGGAGCAGTACTTC

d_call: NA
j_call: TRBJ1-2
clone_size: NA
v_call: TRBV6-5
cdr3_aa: CASSYSFRAGYTF
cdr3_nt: TGTGCCAGCAGTTACTCGTTTCGGGCTGGCTACACCTTC

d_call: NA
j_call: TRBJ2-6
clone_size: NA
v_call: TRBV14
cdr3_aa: CASSQVGASGANVLTF
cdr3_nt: TGTGCCAGCAGCCAAGTGGGTGCCTCTGGGGCCAACGTCCTGACTTTC

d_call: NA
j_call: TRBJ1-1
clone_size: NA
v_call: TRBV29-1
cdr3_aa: CSVVTDLNTEAFF
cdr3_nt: TGCAGCGTTGTGACAGACCTGAACACTGAAGCTTTCTTT

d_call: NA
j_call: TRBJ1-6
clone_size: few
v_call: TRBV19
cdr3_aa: CASSIGEYRSPLHF
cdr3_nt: TGTGCCAGTAGTATAGGAGAATACAGGTCACCCCTCCACTTT

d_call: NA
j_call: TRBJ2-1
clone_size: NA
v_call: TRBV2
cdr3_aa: CASSEWFSNEQFF
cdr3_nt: TGTGCCAGCAGTGAATGGTTCTCTAATGAGCAGTTCTTC

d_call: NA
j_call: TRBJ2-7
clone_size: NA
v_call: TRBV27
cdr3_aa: CASSLSLGPQGEQYF
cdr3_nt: TGTGCCAGCAGTTTATCCCTGGGCCCCCAGGGCGAGCAGTACTTC

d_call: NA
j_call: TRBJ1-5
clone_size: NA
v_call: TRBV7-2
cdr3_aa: CASSLFSSNQPQHF
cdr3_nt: TGTGCCAGCAGCTTATTCTCTAGCAATCAGCCCCAGCATTTT

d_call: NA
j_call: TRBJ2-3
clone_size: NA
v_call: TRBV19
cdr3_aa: CASSQRGLAKDTQYF
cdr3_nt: TGTGCCAGTAGCCAAAGGGGTCTAGCGAAGGATACGCAGTATTTT

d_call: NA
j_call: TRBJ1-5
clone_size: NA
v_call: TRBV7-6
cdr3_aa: CASSLEGRATNQPQHF
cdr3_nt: TGTGCCAGCAGCTTGGAAGGGAGGGCCACGAATCAGCCCCAGCATTTT

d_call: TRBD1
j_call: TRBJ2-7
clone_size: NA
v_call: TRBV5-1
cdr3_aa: CASSLGQGLNYEQYF
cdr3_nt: TGCGCCAGCAGCTTGGGACAGGGGTTAAACTACGAGCAGTACTTC

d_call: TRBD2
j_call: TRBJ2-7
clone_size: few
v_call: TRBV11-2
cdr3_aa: CASSLSGGPYEQYF
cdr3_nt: TGTGCCAGCAGCCTTAGCGGGGGGCCCTACGAGCAGTACTTC

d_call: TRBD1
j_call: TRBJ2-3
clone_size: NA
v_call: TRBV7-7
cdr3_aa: CASSLFPGQGADTQYF
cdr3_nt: TGTGCTAGCAGCTTATTCCCGGGACAGGGGGCAGATACGCAGTATTTT

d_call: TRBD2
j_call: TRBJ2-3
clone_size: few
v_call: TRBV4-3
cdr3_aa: CASSPGWTSGSAPDTQYF
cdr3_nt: TGCGCCAGCAGCCCGGGATGGACTAGCGGGAGCGCGCCAGATACGCAGTATTTT

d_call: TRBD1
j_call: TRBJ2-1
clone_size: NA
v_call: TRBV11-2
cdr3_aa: CASRDRDREQFF
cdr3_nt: TGTGCCAGCAGGGACCGGGACAGGGAGCAGTTCTTC

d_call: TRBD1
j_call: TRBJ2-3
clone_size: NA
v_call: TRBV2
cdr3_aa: CASSPEGQPRDTQYF
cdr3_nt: TGCGCCAGCAGCCCTGAGGGACAGCCTAGGGATACGCAGTATTTT

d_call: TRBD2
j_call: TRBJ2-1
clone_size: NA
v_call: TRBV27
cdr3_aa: CASSFLGTTLYNEQFF
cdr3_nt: TGTGCCAGCAGTTTCCTCGGGACTACCTTATACAATGAGCAGTTCTTC

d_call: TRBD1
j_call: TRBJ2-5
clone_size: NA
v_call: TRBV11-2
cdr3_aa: CASSLLQGQETQYF
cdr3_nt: TGTGCCAGCAGCTTACTACAGGGGCAAGAGACCCAGTACTTC